The clone carrying this T cell receptor beta chain has a single count. In the study's own analysis: Amplifying reference gene primers gave estimates of nucleated cell counts. Clones were sequenced by immunoSEQ multiplex PCR, and TCRdb holds only the in-frame ones, with some missing. V and J calls plus clone size are reproduced from that table; the DNA served to infer D and trimming. Of roughly 100,000 clones in the sample, more than 85% were seen once. This CDR3 comprises 17 residues. Germline V gene lookup returns CDR1 SGHVS and CDR2 FNYEAQ. V gave up 5 bases and J gave up 0 bases, with 17 bases separating them. This record belongs to a study of blood T cell repertoires in COVID-19. Study at large: Acute and convalescent COVID-19 samples came from the United States, Italy and Spain. Sources were T cells, B-cell-depleted T cells, or PBMCs; the material itself was cDNA or gDNA.

The source of this sequence is a man aged 50-60 years with active or convalescent COVID-19. The sequencing sample was made of peripheral blood. The rearrangement links TRBV7-6 to TRBJ1-3; a weak D match, TRBD1 (5 bases). This chain's CDR3 is CASSPWPRGPSGNTIYF. The CDR3, as DNA: TGTGCCAGCAGCCCCTGGCCGCGGGGCCCCTCTGGAAACACCATATATTTT.